Listed below are T cell receptor beta chains from one sample, sequenced in a study of T-cell memory formation after mild COVID-19. TCRdb re-analysed the 5' RACE reads in MiXCR, keeping a single row per CDR3 protein. Here the sample spans 470,000 or so distinct CDR3 sequences, roughly 20% being singletons. Input material: PBMCs or a T cell subset sorted from them (not recorded which). Every receptor here comes from an adult woman who had mild COVID-19 (a few samples of this study predate the infection). Cell type and time point are not known. Each CDR3 is given with its conserved first and last residue. A D gene is named only where the DNA matches it firmly. The size entry is marked missing in some rows and otherwise reads once, few, many or a size class.

CDR3: CSASPGLATDTQYF
DNA: TGCAGTGCTTCTCCGGGACTAGCAACAGATACGCAGTATTTT
V: TRBV20-1
D: TRBD2
size: -
J: TRBJ2-3

CDR3: CASSRHINYGYTF
DNA: TGTGCCAGCAGTCGTCACATTAACTATGGCTACACCTTC
V: TRBV3-1
D: -
size: few
J: TRBJ1-2

CDR3: CATSDSPPEKTQYF
DNA: TGTGCCACCAGTGATTCTCCCCCTGAAAAGACCCAGTACTTC
V: TRBV24-1
D: -
size: few
J: TRBJ2-5

CDR3: CASSPLAFSGDTQYF
DNA: TGTGCCAGCAGCCCCCTGGCGTTCAGCGGCGATACGCAGTATTTT
V: TRBV7-2
D: -
size: few
J: TRBJ2-3

CDR3: CASSLFYRVGETQYF
DNA: TGTGCCAGCAGCTTATTTTACAGGGTTGGAGAGACCCAGTACTTC
V: TRBV7-8
D: -
size: -
J: TRBJ2-5

CDR3: CSARPGIAGQETQYF
DNA: TGCAGTGCTAGACCGGGGATAGCGGGGCAAGAGACCCAGTACTTC
V: TRBV20-1
D: TRBD2
size: once
J: TRBJ2-5

CDR3: CASSRVDNSPLHF
DNA: TGCGCCAGCAGTAGGGTCGATAATTCACCCCTCCACTTT
V: TRBV5-1
D: -
size: -
J: TRBJ1-6

CDR3: CASSYLTWDRGYGYTF
DNA: TGCGCCAGCAGCTACTTGACGTGGGACAGGGGTTATGGCTACACCTTC
V: TRBV5-1
D: TRBD1
size: -
J: TRBJ1-2

CDR3: CASSATANQPQHF
DNA: TGTGCCAGCAGTGCCACAGCTAATCAGCCCCAGCATTTT
V: TRBV6-2/TRBV6-3
D: -
size: -
J: TRBJ1-5

CDR3: CASAKEWIYEQYF
DNA: TGTGCCAGCGCGAAAGAATGGATTTACGAGCAGTACTTC
V: TRBV7-9
D: -
size: many
J: TRBJ2-7

CDR3: CASSLGGRTPLHF
DNA: TGTGCCAGCAGTCTCGGGGGGCGGACACCCCTCCACTTT
V: TRBV12-3/TRBV12-4
D: -
size: few
J: TRBJ1-6

CDR3: CASRRRLQETQYF
DNA: TGTGCCAGCAGGCGACGGCTACAAGAGACCCAGTACTTC
V: TRBV12-3/TRBV12-4
D: -
size: few
J: TRBJ2-5

CDR3: CASSLDGHGYTF
DNA: TGTGCCAGCAGCTTAGACGGCCACGGCTACACCTTC
V: TRBV7-2
D: -
size: -
J: TRBJ1-2

CDR3: CASKTVSYHQYDTQYF
DNA: TGCGCCAGCAAGACAGTGTCTTACCACCAGTATGATACGCAGTATTTT
V: TRBV5-1
D: -
size: few
J: TRBJ2-3

CDR3: CASSQDGSMTGELFF
DNA: TGCGCCAGCAGCCAAGATGGGTCTATGACCGGGGAGCTGTTTTTT
V: TRBV4-1
D: -
size: few
J: TRBJ2-2

CDR3: CASSLSGLAGGGARNEQFF
DNA: TGTGCCAGCAGCTTGTCGGGCTTGGCGGGCGGGGGGGCAAGGAATGAGCAGTTCTTC
V: TRBV5-5
D: TRBD2
size: many
J: TRBJ2-1

CDR3: CATSTNRDLYGYTF
DNA: TGTGCCACCAGTACAAACAGGGACCTCTATGGCTACACCTTC
V: TRBV24-1
D: -
size: few
J: TRBJ1-2

CDR3: CASTSSRDRIMNTEAFF
DNA: TGTGCCAGCACTAGCAGCCGGGACAGGATAATGAACACTGAAGCTTTCTTT
V: TRBV7-2
D: TRBD1
size: -
J: TRBJ1-1

CDR3: CASSLAGADTQYF
DNA: TGTGCCAGCAGCTTAGCGGGAGCAGATACGCAGTATTTT
V: TRBV7-2
D: -
size: many
J: TRBJ2-3

CDR3: CASSLGQLNSPLHF
DNA: TGTGCCAGCAGCCTGGGACAGCTTAATTCACCCCTCCACTTT
V: TRBV7-9
D: TRBD1
size: few
J: TRBJ1-6

CDR3: CASSARTGGGEQYF
DNA: TGTGCCAGCAGCGCCAGGACAGGGGGCGGCGAGCAGTACTTC
V: TRBV5-5
D: TRBD1
size: -
J: TRBJ2-7

CDR3: CASTAGSLYNEQFF
DNA: TGCGCCAGCACTGCGGGCTCCTTATACAATGAGCAGTTCTTC
V: TRBV5-1
D: -
size: many
J: TRBJ2-1

CDR3: CASSFLGTAAYLEQYF
DNA: TGTGCCAGCAGCTTTCTCGGGACAGCAGCCTATCTCGAGCAGTACTTC
V: TRBV7-6
D: TRBD1
size: -
J: TRBJ2-7

CDR3: CASGSEMNTEAFF
DNA: TGTGCCAGCGGGTCGGAGATGAACACTGAAGCTTTCTTT
V: TRBV21-1
D: -
size: -
J: TRBJ1-1

CDR3: CSARELAKNIQYF
DNA: TGCAGTGCTAGAGAACTAGCCAAAAACATTCAGTACTTC
V: TRBV20-1
D: -
size: many
J: TRBJ2-4

CDR3: CASSEAGPEYEQYF
DNA: TGTGCCAGCAGTGAGGCCGGTCCGGAATACGAGCAGTACTTC
V: TRBV2
D: -
size: few
J: TRBJ2-7